This paragraph reports one T cell receptor beta chain. Germline loops: CDR1 WNHNN, CDR2 SYGVQD (reference sequence). The CDR3 is 18 residues long. V shed 0 bases and J 0 bases; nucleotides not matched to a gene: 7. The data stem from a study of shared clonotypes between healthy human individuals. Terminally differentiated effector memory CD45RA+ cells were left out of the naive CD8 fraction, which was CD45RO-negative and positively selected for CCR7. At a deep level, the assay was run. Assay used: immunoSEQ multiplex PCR; TCRdb lists only in-frame clones, some missing. The table shows roughly 2,000,000 clones, with 93% occurring only once.

Sequencing was carried out using naive CD8+ T cells from PBMCs. The clonotype was recovered from a man in his late teens or twenties in good health. Some clones in this sample may be carry-over from other donors' samples. The chain links TRBV10-1 to TRBJ2-7; 11 bases are a match to TRBD2. The DNA of the CDR3 is TGCGCCAGCAGTGAGTCGGCTAGCGGGAGGCCCAGCTCCTACGAGCAGTACTTC. Residues: CASSESASGRPSSYEQYF.